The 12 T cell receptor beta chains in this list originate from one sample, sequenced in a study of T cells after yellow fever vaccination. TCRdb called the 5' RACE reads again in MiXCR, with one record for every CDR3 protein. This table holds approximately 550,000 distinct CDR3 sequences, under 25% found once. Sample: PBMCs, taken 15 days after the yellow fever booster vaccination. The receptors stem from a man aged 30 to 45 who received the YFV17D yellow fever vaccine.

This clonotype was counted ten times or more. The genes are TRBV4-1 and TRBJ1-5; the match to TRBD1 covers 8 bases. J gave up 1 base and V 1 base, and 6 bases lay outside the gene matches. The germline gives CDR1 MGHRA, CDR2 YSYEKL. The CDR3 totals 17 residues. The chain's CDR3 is CASSQVRTGMSNQPQHF. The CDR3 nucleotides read TGCGCCAGCAGCCAAGTTAGGACAGGGATGAGCAATCAGCCCCAGCATTTT.

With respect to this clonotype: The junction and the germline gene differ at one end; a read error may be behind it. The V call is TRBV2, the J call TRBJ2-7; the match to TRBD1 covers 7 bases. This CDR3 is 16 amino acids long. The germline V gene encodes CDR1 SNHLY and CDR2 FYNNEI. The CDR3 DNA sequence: TGTGCCAGCAGTGAATACCCTAAGGACAGGAACTACGAGCACTACTTC. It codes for CASSEYPKDRNYEHYF.

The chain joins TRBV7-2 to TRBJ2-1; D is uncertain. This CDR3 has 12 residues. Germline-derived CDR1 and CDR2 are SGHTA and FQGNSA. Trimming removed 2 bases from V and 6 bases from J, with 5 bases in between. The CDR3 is CASSLRINEQFF. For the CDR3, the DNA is TGTGCCAGCAGCTTAAGAATCAATGAGCAGTTCTTC.

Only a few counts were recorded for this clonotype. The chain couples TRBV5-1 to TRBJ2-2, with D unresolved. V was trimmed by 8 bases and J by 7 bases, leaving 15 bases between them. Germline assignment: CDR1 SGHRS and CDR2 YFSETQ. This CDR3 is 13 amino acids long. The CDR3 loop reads CARKSGRDGELFF. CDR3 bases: TGCGCCAGAAAATCCGGCCGCGACGGGGAGCTGTTTTTT.

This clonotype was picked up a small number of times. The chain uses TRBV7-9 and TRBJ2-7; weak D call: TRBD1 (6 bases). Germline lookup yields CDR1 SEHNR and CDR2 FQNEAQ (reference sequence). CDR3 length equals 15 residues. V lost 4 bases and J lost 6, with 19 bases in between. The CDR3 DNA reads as TGTGCCAGCAGCTCCAGGGGTGGATTAAGTGGCGAGCAGTACTTC. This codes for CASSSRGGLSGEQYF.

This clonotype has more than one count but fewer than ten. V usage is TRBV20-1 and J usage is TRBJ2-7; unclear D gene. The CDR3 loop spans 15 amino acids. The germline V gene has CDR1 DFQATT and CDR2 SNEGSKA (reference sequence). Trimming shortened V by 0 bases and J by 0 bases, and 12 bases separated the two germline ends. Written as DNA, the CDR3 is TGCAGTGCTAGAGATCAGGCTACTTACTCCTACGAGCAGTACTTC. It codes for CSARDQATYSYEQYF.

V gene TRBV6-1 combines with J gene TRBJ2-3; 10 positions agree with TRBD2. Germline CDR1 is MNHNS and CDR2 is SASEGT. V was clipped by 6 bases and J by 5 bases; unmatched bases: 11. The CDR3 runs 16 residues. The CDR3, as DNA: TGTGCCAGCAGCCCACAGCTAGCGGGAGCGAGAGATACGCAGTATTTT. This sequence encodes CASSPQLAGARDTQYF.

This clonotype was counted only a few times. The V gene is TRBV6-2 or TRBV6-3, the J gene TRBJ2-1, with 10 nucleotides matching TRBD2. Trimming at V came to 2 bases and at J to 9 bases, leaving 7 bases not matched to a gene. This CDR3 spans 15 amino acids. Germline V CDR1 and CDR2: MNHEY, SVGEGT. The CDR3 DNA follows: TGTGCCAGCAGTTACGAATCTAGCGGGAGAAGTGAGCAGTTCTTC. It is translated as CASSYESSGRSEQFF.

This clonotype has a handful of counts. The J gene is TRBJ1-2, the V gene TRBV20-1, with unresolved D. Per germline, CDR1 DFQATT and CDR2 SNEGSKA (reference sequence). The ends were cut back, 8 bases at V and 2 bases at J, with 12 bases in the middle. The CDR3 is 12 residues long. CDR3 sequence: CSLFRLNYGYTF. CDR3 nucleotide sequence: TGCAGTCTTTTCAGGCTCAACTATGGCTACACCTTC.

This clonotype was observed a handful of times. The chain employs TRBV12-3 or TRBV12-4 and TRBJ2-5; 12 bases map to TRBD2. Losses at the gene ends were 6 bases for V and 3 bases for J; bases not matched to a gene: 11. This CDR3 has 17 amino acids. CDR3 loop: CASRGLAGSLLEETQYF. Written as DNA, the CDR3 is TGTGCCAGCAGAGGACTAGCGGGATCCCTTCTTGAAGAGACCCAGTACTTC.

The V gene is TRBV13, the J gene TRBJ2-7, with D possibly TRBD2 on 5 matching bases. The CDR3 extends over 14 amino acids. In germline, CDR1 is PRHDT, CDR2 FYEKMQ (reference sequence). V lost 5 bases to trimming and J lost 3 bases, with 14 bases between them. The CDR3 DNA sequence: TGTGCCAGCAGCGCAAGCGGTCCGCTCTACGAGCAGTACTTC. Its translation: CASSASGPLYEQYF.

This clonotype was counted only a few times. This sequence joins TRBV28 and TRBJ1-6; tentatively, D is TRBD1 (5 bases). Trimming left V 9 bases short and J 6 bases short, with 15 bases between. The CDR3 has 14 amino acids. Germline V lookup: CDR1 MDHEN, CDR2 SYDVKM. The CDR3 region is CASSPRGPNSPLHF. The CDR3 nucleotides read TGTGCCAGTTCGCCGAGGGGTCCTAATTCACCCCTCCACTTT.